The next 20 T cell receptor beta chains were all read from a single sample in a study of shared clonotypes between healthy human individuals. Only in-frame clones appear in the TCRdb table, and some are missing; sequencing was by immunoSEQ multiplex PCR. The sample lists some 690,000 clones, about 90% occurring once. Sequencing was carried out using memory CD8+ T cells from PBMCs. Described subset: CD45RO+ cells pooled with CCR7-negative TemRA cells. The receptors shown here come from a young man in good health. Some clones in this sample may be carry-over from other donors' samples.

As regards this clone: The identical CDR3 is also encoded by other nucleotide sequences in the sample. The gene calls are TRBV9 and TRBJ1-1; D unclear. The germline V gene encodes CDR1 SGDLS and CDR2 YYNGEE. V was trimmed by 0 bases and J by 0 bases, leaving 3 bases between them. The CDR3 is 13 residues long. CDR3 DNA: TGTGCCAGCAGCGTAGAGCTGAACACTGAAGCTTTCTTT. Translated, it gives CASSVELNTEAFF.

V and J are TRBV6-1 and TRBJ2-7; 8 nucleotides agree with TRBD2. Germline V CDR1 and CDR2: MNHNS, SASEGT. The V gene end was trimmed by 5 bases and the J gene end by 4 bases; junction bases not matched to a gene: 7. The CDR3 is 14 amino acids. The CDR3 nucleotides read TGTGCCAGCAGTCAAAGCGGGGGCCTGTACGAGCAGTACTTC. Protein: CASSQSGGLYEQYF.

This clone was observed once. This chain connects TRBV9 to TRBJ2-1, with TRBD2 matching 7 bases. The germline V gene encodes CDR1 SGDLS and CDR2 YYNGEE. CDR3 length: 15 residues. The ends lost 4 bases at V and 7 bases at J; junction bases unmatched: 11. The CDR3 sequence: CASSRSGGGQNEQFF. CDR3 nucleotides: TGTGCCAGCAGCCGAAGTGGGGGAGGGCAAAATGAGCAGTTCTTC.

This sequence joins TRBV27 and TRBJ2-7; the D gene is possibly TRBD2 (6 bases). There are 13 residues in the CDR3. V dropped 4 bases and J dropped 2 bases, with 9 bases sitting between them. In germline, CDR1 is MNHEY, CDR2 SMNVEV (reference sequence). The CDR3 sequence is CASSSSVPYEQYF. As DNA, the CDR3 is TGTGCCAGCAGTTCTAGCGTACCCTACGAGCAGTACTTC.

This chain links TRBV4-1 with TRBJ1-4; D may be TRBD1 (6 bases). The CDR3 consists of 14 residues. With 6 bases removed from V and 7 bases from J, the gap between germline ends came to 15 bases. The germline gives CDR1 MGHRA, CDR2 YSYEKL. Here the CDR3 reads CASRPVGGPEKLFF. CDR3 DNA sequence: TGCGCCAGCAGGCCGGTCGGGGGGCCTGAAAAACTGTTTTTT.

This chain uses TRBV4-2 with TRBJ1-5; D remains unclear. The CDR3 is 13 amino acids. The germline V gene has CDR1 LGHNA and CDR2 YNFKEQ. The V end was cut by 0 bases, the J end by 5 bases, with 5 bases between. The CDR3 here is CASSQDTHQPQHF. The CDR3 DNA reads TGTGCCAGCAGCCAAGATACCCATCAGCCCCAGCATTTT.

Only one count was recorded for this clone. The chain combines TRBV6-1 with TRBJ1-1; possible D gene TRBD1, 6 bases. In germline, CDR1 is MNHNS, CDR2 SASEGT. The V end lost 0 bases, the J end lost 0 bases, and 20 bases lay between the germline ends. The length of the CDR3 is 19 residues. CDR3 nucleotide sequence: TGTGCCAGCAGTGAAGCGGCGTACTACGAGGACAGTGTGAACACTGAAGCTTTCTTT. Protein sequence: CASSEAAYYEDSVNTEAFF.

V is TRBV5-1 and J is TRBJ2-1; maybe TRBD1 (6 bases). The CDR3 covers 13 residues. Germline-derived CDR1 and CDR2 are SGHRS and YFSETQ. V lost 6 bases and J lost 5, with 12 bases in between. The CDR3 DNA sequence: TGCGCCAGCAAACTATCAGGGGACAATGAGCAGTTCTTC. Translated: CASKLSGDNEQFF.

The chain uses TRBV15 and TRBJ1-3, with D tentatively TRBD1 (6 bases). The CDR3 spans 18 residues. Trimming cost V 0 bases and J 3 bases, with 18 bases left between them. Germline values: CDR1 LNHNV, CDR2 YYDKDF (reference sequence). The CDR3 protein is CATSRDHRESLSGNTIYF. The CDR3 bases are TGTGCCACCAGCAGAGATCACAGGGAGTCCTTAAGTGGAAACACCATATATTTT.

This rearrangement joins TRBV7-9 to TRBJ2-3; either TRBD1 or TRBD2 may fit D (6 bases each). CDR1 is SEHNR, CDR2 FQNEAQ, per germline (reference sequence). Trimming shortened V by 5 bases and J by 4 bases, and 19 bases separated the two germline ends. This CDR3 is 16 amino acids long. The CDR3 protein is CASSPFVRGPPDTQYF. The DNA for the CDR3 is TGTGCCAGCAGCCCGTTCGTTCGGGGGCCCCCAGATACGCAGTATTTT. The full variable domain, completed using reference TRBV7-9 and TRBJ2-3, is DTGVSQNPRHKITKRGQNVTFRCDPISEHNRLYWYRQTLGQGPEFLTYFQNEAQLEKSRLLSDRFSAERPKGSFSTLEIQRTEQGDSAMYLCASSPFVRGPPDTQYFGPGTRLTVL.

This chain joins TRBV28 and TRBJ1-1; the D gene is possibly TRBD1 (5 bases). Germline V gene data show CDR1 as MDHEN and CDR2 as SYDVKM. V gave up 0 bases and J gave up 2 bases, with 13 bases separating them. The CDR3 loop spans 16 amino acids. The CDR3 sequence is CASSLWLGQSNTEAFF. In DNA, the CDR3 is TGTGCCAGCAGTTTATGGCTGGGGCAGAGTAACACTGAAGCTTTCTTT.

The chain has TRBV7-2 and TRBJ1-1, with TRBD1 matching over 12 bases. The V segment lost 4 bases and the J segment 5 bases; nucleotides outside the gene matches: 11. The CDR3 has 17 residues. Per germline, CDR1 SGHTA and CDR2 FQGNSA. CDR3 sequence reads: CASSSRDRGPGKTEAFF. The CDR3 DNA reads as TGTGCCAGCAGCTCCCGGGACAGGGGGCCTGGAAAAACTGAAGCTTTCTTT. Complete variable domain (other parts from reference TRBV7-2 and TRBJ1-1): GAGVSQSPSNKVTEKGKDVELRCDPISGHTALYWYRQSLGQGLEFLIYFQGNSAPDKSGLPSDRFSAERTGGSVSTLTIQRTQQEDSAVYLCASSSRDRGPGKTEAFFGQGTRLTVV.

The V call is TRBV7-9, the J call TRBJ2-7; D unresolved. This CDR3 spans 16 amino acids. Trimming removed 5 bases at V and 5 bases at J, with 22 bases between. Germline V lookup: CDR1 SEHNR, CDR2 FQNEAQ (reference sequence). The CDR3 region is CASSPTRAARADEQYF. CDR3 in DNA: TGTGCCAGCAGCCCCACCCGGGCAGCCCGCGCGGACGAGCAGTACTTC. The variable domain in full, with the rest retrieved from reference TRBV7-9 and TRBJ2-7, is DTGVSQNPRHKITKRGQNVTFRCDPISEHNRLYWYRQTLGQGPEFLTYFQNEAQLEKSRLLSDRFSAERPKGSFSTLEIQRTEQGDSAMYLCASSPTRAARADEQYFGPGTRLTVT.

The chain uses TRBV12-5 and TRBJ2-2; D unclear. Germline V gene data show CDR1 as LGHNT and CDR2 as FRNRAP. V was trimmed by 2 bases and J by 7 bases, leaving 8 bases between them. This CDR3 is built from 13 residues. The CDR3 nucleotides read TGTGCTAGTGGTTTGACTCCCCACGGGGAGCTGTTTTTT. Translation: CASGLTPHGELFF.

The chain couples TRBV28 to TRBJ2-7, with 7 nucleotides matching TRBD2. With 1 base clipped from V and 2 bases from J, the junction kept 14 bases outside the gene matches. The germline CDR1 and CDR2 sequences are MDHEN and SYDVKM. The CDR3 runs 18 residues. This CDR3 is CASSLSVTLAEQTYEQYF. CDR3 bases: TGTGCCAGCAGTTTATCCGTCACGCTAGCGGAGCAAACCTACGAGCAGTACTTC.

The rearrangement links TRBV10-1 to TRBJ2-7; the D gene is possibly TRBD1 (5 bases). Trimming took 2 bases from V and 5 from J, leaving 10 bases between them. The CDR3 is 13 amino acids. CDR1 and CDR2 from the germline V gene are WNHNN and SYGVQD (reference sequence). Written as DNA, the CDR3 is TGCGCCAGCAGTGAGGCAGGGATACACGAGCAGTACTTC. Amino acids: CASSEAGIHEQYF.

Comment on this clone: The sample has other DNA sequences that encode this CDR3 too. The chain has TRBV11-2 and TRBJ2-7; unclear D gene. The V and J ends lost 1 base and 3 bases respectively, with 7 bases between them. Germline values: CDR1 SGHAT, CDR2 FQNNGV. This CDR3 comprises 13 residues. The CDR3 reads CASSLGASYEQYF. CDR3 in DNA: TGTGCCAGCAGCTTAGGGGCCAGCTACGAGCAGTACTTC.

CDR3 bases: TGCGCCAGCAGCCAGTCGCTGGCACTTACCTACGAGCAGTACTTC. This gives the protein CASSQSLALTYEQYF. The rearrangement links TRBV4-1 to TRBJ2-7; D is undetermined. The CDR3 contains 15 residues. Trimming cost V 3 bases and J 2 bases, with 14 bases left between them. Germline V gene sequence: CDR1 MGHRA, CDR2 YSYEKL.

This sequence joins TRBV9 and TRBJ2-7, with TRBD1 identical over 8 bases. The length of the CDR3 is 16 residues. V shed 0 bases and J 5 bases; nucleotides not matched to a gene: 10. Germline V CDR1 and CDR2: SGDLS, YYNGEE. This CDR3 is CASSVDGMAGGDEQYF. The CDR3 DNA is TGTGCCAGCAGCGTAGACGGAATGGCAGGGGGCGACGAGCAGTACTTC.

This chain joins TRBV7-8 and TRBJ2-7; TRBD1 matches at 12 bases. The CDR3 is 13 residues long. Trimming removed 4 bases from V and 6 bases from J; junction bases left unmatched: 1. The germline V gene has CDR1 SGHVS and CDR2 FQNEAQ. CDR3 amino acids: CASSWDRGPEQYF. The DNA of the CDR3 is TGTGCCAGCAGCTGGGACAGGGGGCCCGAGCAGTACTTC.